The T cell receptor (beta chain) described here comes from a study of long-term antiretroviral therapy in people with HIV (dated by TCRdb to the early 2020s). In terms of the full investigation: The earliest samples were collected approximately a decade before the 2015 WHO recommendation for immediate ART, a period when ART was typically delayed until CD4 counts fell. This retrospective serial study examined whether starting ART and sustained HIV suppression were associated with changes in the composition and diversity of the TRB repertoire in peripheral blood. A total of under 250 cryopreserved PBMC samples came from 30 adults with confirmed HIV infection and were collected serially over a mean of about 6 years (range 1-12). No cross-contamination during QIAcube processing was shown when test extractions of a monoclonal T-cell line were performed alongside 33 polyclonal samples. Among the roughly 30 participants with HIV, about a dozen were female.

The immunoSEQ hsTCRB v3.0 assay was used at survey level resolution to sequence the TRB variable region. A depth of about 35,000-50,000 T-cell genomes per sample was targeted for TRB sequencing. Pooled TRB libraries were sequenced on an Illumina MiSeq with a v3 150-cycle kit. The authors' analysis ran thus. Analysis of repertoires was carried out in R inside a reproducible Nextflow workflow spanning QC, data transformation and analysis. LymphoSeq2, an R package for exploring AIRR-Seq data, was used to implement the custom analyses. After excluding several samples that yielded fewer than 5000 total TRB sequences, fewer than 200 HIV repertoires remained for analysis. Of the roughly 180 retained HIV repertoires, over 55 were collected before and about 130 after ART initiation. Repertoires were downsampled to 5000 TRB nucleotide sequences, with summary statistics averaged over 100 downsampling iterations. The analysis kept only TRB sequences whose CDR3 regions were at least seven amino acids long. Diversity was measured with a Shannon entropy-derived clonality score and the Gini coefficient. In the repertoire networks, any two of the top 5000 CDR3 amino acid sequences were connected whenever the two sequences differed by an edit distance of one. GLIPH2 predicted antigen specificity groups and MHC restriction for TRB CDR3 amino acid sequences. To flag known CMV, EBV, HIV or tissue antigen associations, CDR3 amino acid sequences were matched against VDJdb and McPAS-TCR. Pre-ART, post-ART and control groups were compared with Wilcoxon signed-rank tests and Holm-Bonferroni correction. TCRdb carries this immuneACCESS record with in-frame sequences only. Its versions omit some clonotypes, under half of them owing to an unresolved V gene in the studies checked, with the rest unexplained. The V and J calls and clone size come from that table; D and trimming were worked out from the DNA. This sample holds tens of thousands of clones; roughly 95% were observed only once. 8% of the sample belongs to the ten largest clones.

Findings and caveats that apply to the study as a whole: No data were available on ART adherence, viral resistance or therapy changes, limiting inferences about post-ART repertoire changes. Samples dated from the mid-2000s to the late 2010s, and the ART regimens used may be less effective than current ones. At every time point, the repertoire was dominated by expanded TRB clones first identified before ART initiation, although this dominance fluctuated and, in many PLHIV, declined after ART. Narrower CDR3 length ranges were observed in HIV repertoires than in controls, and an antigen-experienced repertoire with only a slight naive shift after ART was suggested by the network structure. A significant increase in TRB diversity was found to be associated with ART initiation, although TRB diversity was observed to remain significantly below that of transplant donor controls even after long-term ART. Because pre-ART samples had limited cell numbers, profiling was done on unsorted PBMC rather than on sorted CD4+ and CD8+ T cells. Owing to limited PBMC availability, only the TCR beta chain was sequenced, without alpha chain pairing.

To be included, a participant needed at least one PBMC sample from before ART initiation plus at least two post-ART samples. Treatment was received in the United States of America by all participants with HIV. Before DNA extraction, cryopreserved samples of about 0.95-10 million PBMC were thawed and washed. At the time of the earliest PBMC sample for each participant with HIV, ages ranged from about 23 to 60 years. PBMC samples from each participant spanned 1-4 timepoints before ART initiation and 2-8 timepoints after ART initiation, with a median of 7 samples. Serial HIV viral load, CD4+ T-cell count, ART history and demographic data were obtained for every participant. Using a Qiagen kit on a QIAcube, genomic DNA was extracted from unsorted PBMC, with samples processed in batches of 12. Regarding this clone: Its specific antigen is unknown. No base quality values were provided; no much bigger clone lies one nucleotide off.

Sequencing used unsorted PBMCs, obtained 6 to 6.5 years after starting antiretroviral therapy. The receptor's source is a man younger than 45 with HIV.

The sequence in DNA is TGTGCCAGCAGCTTTGGGATTGGCAATCAGCCCCAGCATTTT. It codes for CASSFGIGNQPQHF. Recombination joined TRBV7-2 with TRBJ1-5, with the D gene uncertain. Reading the germline V gene gives CDR1 SGHTA and CDR2 FQGNSA. The junction carries 8 bases between V and J, which are trimmed by 3 bases and 2 bases respectively. The CDR3 contains 14 residues, cysteine and phenylalanine counted. CDR3 DNA is the only sequence kept; it has 42 bases, read in frame from the first base.